The 22 T cell receptor beta chains below come from one sample, sequenced in a study of shared T cell receptors in the human thymus. Here immunoSEQ multiplex PCR was the method, and the copy in TCRdb shows in-frame clones only, minus some. Of approximately 660,000 clones in the sample, 88% were seen once. These data were also reused for a study on human thymus T cells.

The specimen sequenced was thymocytes. The receptors here all came from a boy younger than two with a congenital heart defect.

V and J are TRBV7-9 and TRBJ1-2; D is perhaps TRBD1 (6 bases). The CDR3 consists of 18 residues. V lost 5 bases, J lost 8 bases, and 30 bases lay in between. Looked up from germline, CDR1 is SEHNR and CDR2 is FQNEAQ (reference sequence). The CDR3: CASSAGRGCVRLLGGYTF. The CDR3 DNA reads as TGTGCCAGCAGCGCCGGGAGGGGGTGCGTTAGACTTCTAGGGGGCTACACCTTC.

The gene calls are TRBV19 and TRBJ2-5, with 8 positions matching TRBD1. The DNA end is more similar to TRBJ2-7, so the J call may be wrong. This CDR3 comprises 13 residues. Germline assignment: CDR1 LNHDA and CDR2 SQIVND (reference sequence). As DNA, the CDR3 is TGTGGGCAGACAGGGGTGAAACCCTACGAGCAGTACTTC. Its protein is CGQTGVKPYEQYF.

This clone was seen once. The V gene is TRBV2, the J gene TRBJ1-1; 7 positions agree with TRBD1. Looked up from germline, CDR1 is SNHLY and CDR2 is FYNNEI. V shed 8 bases and J 1 base; nucleotides not matched to a gene: 13. The CDR3 length is 16 residues. The CDR3 loop reads CASPPRPGQRNTEAFF. The CDR3 coding sequence is TGTGCCAGCCCACCGCGACCGGGACAGAGGAACACTGAAGCTTTCTTT. Full variable domain (remainder filled in from reference TRBV2 and TRBJ1-1): EPEVTQTPSHQVTQMGQEVILRCVPISNHLYFYWYRQILGQKVEFLVSFYNNEISEKSEIFDDQFSVERPDGSNFTLKIRSTKLEDSAMYFCASPPRPGQRNTEAFFGQGTRLTVV.

This clone has a single count. The chain uses TRBV7-8 and TRBJ2-1; 10 bases agree with TRBD1. CDR3 length: 15 amino acids. V trimming: 6 bases; J trimming: 7 bases; junction bases outside the gene matches: 9. Germline V gene sequence: CDR1 SGHVS, CDR2 FQNEAQ. DNA of the CDR3: TGTGCCAGCAGGCCAAGGGGGACAGGGGTTAATGAGCAGTTCTTC. Its translation: CASRPRGTGVNEQFF.

This clone was counted between two and nine times. This chain links TRBV7-2 with TRBJ2-7; weak D call: TRBD2 (6 bases). Trimming took 10 bases from V and 0 from J, leaving 16 bases between them. Germline CDR1 is SGHTA and CDR2 is FQGNSA. The CDR3 loop spans 14 amino acids. The CDR3, as DNA: TGTGCCATTCTTTCGGCGGGGACCTCCTACGAGCAGTACTTC. Protein: CAILSAGTSYEQYF.

This chain links TRBV27 with TRBJ2-7; the match to TRBD1 covers 11 bases. Germline V gene data show CDR1 as MNHEY and CDR2 as SMNVEV (reference sequence). With 6 bases clipped from V and 3 bases from J, the junction kept 7 bases outside the gene matches. There are 15 residues in the CDR3. The CDR3 sequence: CASRQAGTGGYEQYF. CDR3 nucleotides: TGTGCCAGCAGGCAAGCCGGGACAGGGGGCTACGAGCAGTACTTC.

The chain uses TRBV6-5 and TRBJ2-7; maybe TRBD2 (6 bases). Germline CDR1 reads MNHEY; CDR2 reads SVGAGI. The CDR3 runs 15 residues. Trimming shortened V by 0 bases and J by 6 bases, and 15 bases separated the two germline ends. The chain's CDR3 is CASSYSERAGGEQYF. DNA of the CDR3: TGTGCCAGCAGTTACTCGGAGAGGGCCGGGGGCGAGCAGTACTTC.

This chain connects TRBV18 to TRBJ2-3; TRBD2 matches 11 bases. Germline V lookup: CDR1 KGHSH, CDR2 LQKENI. The CDR3 sequence is 18 residues long. With V trimmed by 5 bases and J by 2 bases, 12 bases remained unmatched. This CDR3 reads CASSRGDSGRAFTDTQYF. DNA for the CDR3: TGTGCCAGCTCAAGAGGAGATAGCGGGAGGGCCTTCACAGATACGCAGTATTTT.

This clone was seen only once. This chain connects TRBV5-6 to TRBJ2-1; D is possibly TRBD2 (6 bases). Trimming shortened V by 0 bases and J by 2 bases, and 18 bases separated the two germline ends. The CDR3 extends over 18 amino acids. The V gene's germline CDR1 is SGHDT and CDR2 YYEEEE. The CDR3 sequence is CASSLVRRETNTYNEQFF. The CDR3 DNA reads as TGTGCCAGCAGCTTGGTGCGACGGGAGACGAATACCTACAATGAGCAGTTCTTC.

This chain joins TRBV6-5 and TRBJ2-1, with a tentative D call TRBD2 (5 bases). With 0 bases removed from V and 6 bases from J, the gap between germline ends came to 15 bases. The CDR3 runs to 16 residues. Looked up from germline, CDR1 is MNHEY and CDR2 is SVGAGI. Written as DNA, the CDR3 is TGTGCCAGCAGTTACTCTTCGGTACTAGGCCTCAATGAGCAGTTCTTC. It yields the protein CASSYSSVLGLNEQFF.

This clone was recorded only once. This sequence joins TRBV9 and TRBJ2-1, with 7 nucleotides matching TRBD2. The CDR3 has 15 residues. The germline V gene encodes CDR1 SGDLS and CDR2 YYNGEE. J lost 4 bases, V lost 0 bases, and 4 bases had no gene match. CDR3 in DNA: TGTGCCAGCAGCGTAGGCGCGGGAGAATACAATGAGCAGTTCTTC. This encodes CASSVGAGEYNEQFF.

Comment on this clone: Other DNA sequences in this specimen translate into the identical CDR3. The chain links TRBV5-4 to TRBJ2-1; 7 positions agree with TRBD2. The CDR3 length is 17 residues. V shed 0 bases, J shed 5 bases, and the junction held 11 bases outside the gene matches. CDR1 SGHNT and CDR2 YYREEE come from the germline V gene (reference sequence). The CDR3 coding sequence is TGTGCCAGCAGCTTGGTACCACCCCTAGCGGTCGACAATGAGCAGTTCTTC. This gives the protein CASSLVPPLAVDNEQFF.

V and J are TRBV2 and TRBJ1-1, with D possibly TRBD1 on 6 matching bases. The CDR3 contains 17 residues. The V end lost 6 bases, the J end lost 1 base, and 21 bases lay between the germline ends. Germline CDR1 is SNHLY and CDR2 is FYNNEI. CDR3 sequence: CASSPTTGGGGNTEAFF. In DNA form, the CDR3 reads TGTGCCAGCAGCCCTACGACAGGAGGGGGGGGGAACACTGAAGCTTTCTTT.

This clone came up once. This CDR3 reads CASSFGFGGLFF. As DNA, the CDR3 is TGTGCCAGCAGCTTCGGGTTTGGTGGACTGTTTTTT. The rearrangement links TRBV11-2 to TRBJ1-4; D is uncertain. Germline CDR1 is SGHAT and CDR2 is FQNNGV. The V and J ends lost 3 bases and 13 bases respectively, with 12 bases between them. The CDR3 extends over 12 amino acids.

J is TRBJ2-2 and V is TRBV27; TRBD1 matches at 7 bases. The V gene's germline CDR1 is MNHEY and CDR2 SMNVEV (reference sequence). V lost 6 bases, J lost 4 bases, and 11 bases stayed unmatched. The CDR3 is made up of 16 amino acids. CDR3 sequence: CASSGDSLGSTGELFF. As DNA, the CDR3 is TGTGCCAGCAGCGGGGACAGCCTTGGGAGCACCGGGGAGCTGTTTTTT.

Details on this clone: The junction differs from germline at one of its ends, possibly a read error. V gene TRBV4-3 combines with J gene TRBJ1-2, with D maybe TRBD1 (5 bases). The CDR3 has 18 amino acids. In germline, CDR1 is LGHNA, CDR2 YSLEER. The CDR3 here is CASTQEVGRGFSSYGYTF. DNA of the CDR3: TGCGCCAGCACCCAAGAAGTAGGGAGGGGATTCTCGAGCTATGGCTACACCTTC.

The V call is TRBV28, the J call TRBJ2-3; TRBD2 aligns across 7 bases. The CDR3 extends over 16 amino acids. J gave up 2 bases and V 2 bases, and 7 bases lay outside the gene matches. Germline V gene lookup returns CDR1 MDHEN and CDR2 SYDVKM. The CDR3, as DNA: TGTGCCAGCAGTTTAAAGGGAGGGTCGGTCACAGATACGCAGTATTTT. This gives the protein CASSLKGGSVTDTQYF.

The rearrangement uses TRBV15 and TRBJ1-3, with D possibly TRBD1 on 5 matching bases. There are 16 residues in the CDR3. Germline CDR1 LNHNV, CDR2 YYDKDF (reference sequence). V gave up 1 base and J gave up 4 bases, with 14 bases separating them. The CDR3 protein is CATSRGRGGFGNTIYF. CDR3 nucleotides: TGTGCCACCAGCAGAGGGCGGGGGGGATTCGGAAACACCATATATTTT.

The gene calls are TRBV5-1 and TRBJ1-2, with 12 bases that match TRBD1. Germline CDR1 is SGHRS and CDR2 is YFSETQ. Trimming cost V 2 bases and J 5 bases; bases outside gene matches: 10. The CDR3 extends over 17 amino acids. The CDR3 is CASSFGTGGLVRYGYTF. The CDR3, as DNA: TGCGCCAGCAGCTTCGGGACAGGGGGCTTAGTTAGGTATGGCTACACCTTC.

The chain recombines TRBV28 with TRBJ2-3, with D perhaps matching TRBD1 (5 bases). Trimming cost V 3 bases and J 2 bases, with 15 bases left between them. This CDR3 is built from 16 residues. Germline V gene lookup returns CDR1 MDHEN and CDR2 SYDVKM. In nucleotides, the CDR3 is TGTGCCAGCAGTTTGGTTCTAAGGGGATACACAGATACGCAGTATTTT. This codes for CASSLVLRGYTDTQYF.

The chain has TRBV10-3 and TRBJ2-6, with 9 bases identical to TRBD1. The germline V gene encodes CDR1 ENHRY and CDR2 SYGVKD. V was clipped by 6 bases and J by 1 base; unmatched bases: 7. The CDR3 length is 17 residues. CDR3 DNA: TGTGCCATCAGCCCGGACAGGGGTTATTCTGGGGCCAACGTCCTGACTTTC. Translating it yields CAISPDRGYSGANVLTF.

The chain carries TRBV13 and TRBJ1-2; D call uncertain. In germline, CDR1 is PRHDT, CDR2 FYEKMQ (reference sequence). V was pared by 1 base and J by 2 bases, with 11 bases between. The CDR3 length is 15 residues. CDR3 protein: CASSLVRQANYGYTF. Written as DNA, the CDR3 is TGTGCCAGCAGCTTAGTGCGTCAGGCCAACTATGGCTACACCTTC.